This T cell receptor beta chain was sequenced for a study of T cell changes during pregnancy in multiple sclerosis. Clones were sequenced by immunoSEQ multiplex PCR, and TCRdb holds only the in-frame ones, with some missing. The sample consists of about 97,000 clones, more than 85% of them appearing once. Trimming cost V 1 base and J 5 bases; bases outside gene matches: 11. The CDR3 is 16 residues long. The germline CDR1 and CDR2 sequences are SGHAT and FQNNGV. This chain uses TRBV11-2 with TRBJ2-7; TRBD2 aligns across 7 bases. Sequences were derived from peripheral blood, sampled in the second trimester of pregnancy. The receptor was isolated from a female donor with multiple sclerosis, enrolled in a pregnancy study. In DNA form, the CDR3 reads TGTGCCAGCAGCTTAGCCTGGCGGGAGATGGGCCACGAGCAGTACTTC. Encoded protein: CASSLAWREMGHEQYF.